This T cell receptor beta chain was found in a study of blood T cells in healthy people across ages. Study results and caveats: Naive T cell percentage showed a strong correlation with the diversity of TCR beta. Because sorting was not performed, PBMCs prevented conclusive naive versus antigen-experienced comparison.

Through a sample-barcoded 5' primer and a J-beta primer mix, a second PCR was run for roughly 6 to 11 cycles. MiXCR, applied by TCRdb to the 5' RACE reads, yields one record per CDR3 protein. The sample includes about 800,000 distinct CDR3 sequences, roughly 64% seen only once; the top ten take 22%. V lost 1 base to trimming and J lost 6 bases, with 14 bases between them. The CDR3 is 15 residues long. Germline loops: CDR1 SGHTA, CDR2 FQGNSA. On this clonotype itself: Antigen: not known.

The source of this sequence is a man aged 25 to 40 in good health. This chain joins TRBV7-2 and TRBJ2-3; D ambiguous. Source material: blood. CDR3 nucleotide sequence: TGTGCCAGCAGCTTAGTACCGACCTCTCGGGATACGCAGTATTTT. This encodes CASSLVPTSRDTQYF.